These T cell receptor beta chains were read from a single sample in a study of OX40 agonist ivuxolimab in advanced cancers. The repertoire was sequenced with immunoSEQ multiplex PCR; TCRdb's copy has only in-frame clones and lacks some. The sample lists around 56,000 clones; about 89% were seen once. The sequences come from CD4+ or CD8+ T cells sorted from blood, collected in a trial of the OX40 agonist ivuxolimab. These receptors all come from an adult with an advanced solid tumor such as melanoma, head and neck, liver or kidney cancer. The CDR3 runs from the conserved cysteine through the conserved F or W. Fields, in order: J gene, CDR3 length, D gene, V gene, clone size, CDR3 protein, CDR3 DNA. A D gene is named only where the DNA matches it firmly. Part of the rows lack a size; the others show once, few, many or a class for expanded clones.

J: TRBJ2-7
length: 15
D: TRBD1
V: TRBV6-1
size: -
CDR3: CASTGGADLSYEQYF
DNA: TGTGCCAGCACAGGGGGCGCCGACCTCTCCTACGAGCAGTACTTC

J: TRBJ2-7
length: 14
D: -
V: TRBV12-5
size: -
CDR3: CASGDGGRGYEQYF
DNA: TGTGCTAGTGGAGATGGGGGGAGAGGGTACGAGCAGTACTTC

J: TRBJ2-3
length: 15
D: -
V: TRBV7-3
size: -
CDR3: CASSFHGVDTDTQYF
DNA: TGTGCCAGCAGCTTTCATGGGGTCGACACAGATACGCAGTATTTT

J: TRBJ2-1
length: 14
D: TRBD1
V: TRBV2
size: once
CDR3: CASSKTGSYNEQFF
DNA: TGTGCCAGCAGTAAGACAGGGAGTTACAATGAGCAGTTCTTC

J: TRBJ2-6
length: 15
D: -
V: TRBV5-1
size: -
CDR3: CASSLQASGANVLTF
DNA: TGCGCCAGCAGCTTACAGGCCTCTGGGGCCAACGTCCTGACTTTC

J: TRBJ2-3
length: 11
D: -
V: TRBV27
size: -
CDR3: CASSFSDTQYF
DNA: TGTGCCAGCAGTTTCTCGGATACGCAGTATTTT

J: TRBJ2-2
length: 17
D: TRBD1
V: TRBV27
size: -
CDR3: CASSPPGTGANTGELFF
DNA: TGTGCCAGCAGTCCACCCGGGACAGGGGCGAACACCGGGGAGCTGTTTTTT

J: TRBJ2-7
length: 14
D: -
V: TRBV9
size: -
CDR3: CASSVDGASYEQYF
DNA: TGTGCCAGCAGCGTAGATGGGGCCTCCTACGAGCAGTACTTC

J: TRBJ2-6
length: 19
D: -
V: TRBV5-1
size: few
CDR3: CASSLAGVGGWNGANVLTF
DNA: TGCGCCAGCAGCTTGGCGGGAGTCGGGGGCTGGAACGGGGCCAACGTCCTGACTTTC

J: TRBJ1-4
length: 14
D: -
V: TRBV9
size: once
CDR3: CASSPRTDDEKLFF
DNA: TGTGCCAGCAGCCCCAGGACAGATGATGAAAAACTGTTTTTT

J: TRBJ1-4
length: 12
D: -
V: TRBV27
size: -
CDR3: CASSSHWGQLFF
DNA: TGTGCCAGCAGTTCCCACTGGGGCCAACTGTTTTTT

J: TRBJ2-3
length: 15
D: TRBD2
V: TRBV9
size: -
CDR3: CASSVGSGNTDTQYF
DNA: TGTGCCAGCAGCGTAGGAAGCGGGAACACAGATACGCAGTATTTT

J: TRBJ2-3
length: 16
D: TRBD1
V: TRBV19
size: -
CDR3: CASSMRKGARTDTQYF
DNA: TGTGCCAGTAGTATGAGGAAGGGGGCGAGAACAGATACGCAGTATTTT

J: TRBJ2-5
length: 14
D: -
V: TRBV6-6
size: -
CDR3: CASSPGTYQETQYF
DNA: TGTGCCAGCAGTCCAGGCACGTACCAAGAGACCCAGTACTTC

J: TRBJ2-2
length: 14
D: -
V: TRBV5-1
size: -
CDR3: CASSLTADTGELFF
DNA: TGCGCCAGCAGCCTGACAGCTGATACCGGGGAGCTGTTTTTT

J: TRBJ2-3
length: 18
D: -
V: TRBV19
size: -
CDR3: CASSRVRGWKADTDTQYF
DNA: TGTGCCAGTAGTAGAGTCAGGGGTTGGAAAGCGGATACAGATACGCAGTATTTT

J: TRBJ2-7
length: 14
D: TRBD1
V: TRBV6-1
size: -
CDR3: CASSDGTGLYEQYF
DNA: TGTGCCAGCAGTGATGGGACAGGCTTATACGAGCAGTACTTC

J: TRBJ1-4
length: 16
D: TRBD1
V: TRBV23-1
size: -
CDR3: CASSQFGQGRSEKLFF
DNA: TGCGCCAGCAGTCAATTTGGACAGGGGCGGAGTGAAAAACTGTTTTTT

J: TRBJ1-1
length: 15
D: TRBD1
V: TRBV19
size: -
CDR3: CASSSGGTGNTEAFF
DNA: TGTGCCAGTAGTAGCGGGGGGACAGGGAACACTGAAGCTTTCTTT

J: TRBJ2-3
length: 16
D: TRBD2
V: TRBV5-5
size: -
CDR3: CASSFSGTRSTDTQYF
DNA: TGTGCCAGCAGCTTCAGCGGGACCAGATCCACAGATACGCAGTATTTT